The 29 T cell receptor beta chains below were found in one sample sequenced in a study of blood T cell repertoires in COVID-19. Only in-frame clones appear in the TCRdb table, and some are missing; sequencing was by immunoSEQ multiplex PCR. The table has fewer than 500,000 clones, 80% to 90% seen once; the top ten hold 1% to 1.3%. The sample comprised PBMCs or T cells enriched from blood (not recorded which). The receptors were sampled from a man aged 25-40 years who had recovered from COVID-19.

The CDR3 here is CASSMKAPPNEQFF. The CDR3 DNA is TGTGCCAGTAGTATGAAAGCACCGCCAAATGAGCAGTTCTTC. The chain combines TRBV19 with TRBJ2-1; unclear D gene. This CDR3 region has 14 residues. V dropped 3 bases and J dropped 7 bases, with 13 bases sitting between them. Germline CDR1 is LNHDA and CDR2 is SQIVND (reference sequence).

This chain links TRBV30 with TRBJ1-1; no reliable D call. Trimming left V 4 bases short and J 3 bases short, with 6 bases between. Germline values: CDR1 GTSNPN, CDR2 SVGIG (reference sequence). This CDR3 has 11 residues. CDR3 sequence: CAWTEDTEAFF. Here the CDR3 DNA reads TGTGCCTGGACTGAGGACACTGAAGCTTTCTTT.

This chain joins TRBV7-8 and TRBJ2-7; tentative D call: TRBD2 (5 bases). CDR3 length: 19 residues. Germline assignment: CDR1 SGHVS and CDR2 FQNEAQ. Trimming shortened V by 5 bases and J by 0 bases, and 26 bases separated the two germline ends. The CDR3 sequence: CASSPGSMWSLQRSYEQYF. The DNA for the CDR3 is TGTGCCAGCAGCCCTGGGAGTATGTGGTCCCTTCAGCGCTCCTACGAGCAGTACTTC.

The CDR3 sequence is CASSLSVKQPQHF. In DNA, the CDR3 is TGTGCCAGCAGCTTAAGCGTGAAACAGCCCCAGCATTTT. This chain uses TRBV7-2 with TRBJ1-5; D is ambiguous. Trimming removed 2 bases from V and 7 bases from J, with 9 bases in between. Germline values: CDR1 SGHTA, CDR2 FQGNSA. The CDR3 contains 13 residues.

The genes are TRBV30 and TRBJ2-1, with 13 bases fitting TRBD2. CDR3 length: 15 residues. The junction had 2 bases not matched to a gene; V was cut back by 1 base and J by 5 bases. Germline V gene sequence: CDR1 GTSNPN, CDR2 SVGIG (reference sequence). CDR3 in amino acids: CAWSELAGGDNEQFF. CDR3 DNA sequence: TGTGCCTGGAGTGAACTAGCGGGAGGGGACAATGAGCAGTTCTTC.

A single count supports this clone. This chain connects TRBV7-9 to TRBJ1-3; D is perhaps TRBD1 (5 bases). With 3 bases removed from V and 3 bases from J, the gap between germline ends came to 12 bases. The CDR3 loop spans 15 amino acids. The V gene's germline CDR1 is SEHNR and CDR2 FQNEAQ (reference sequence). CDR3 in amino acids: CASSLVGGDGNTIYF. CDR3 DNA sequence: TGTGCCAGCAGCTTGGTCGGGGGGGATGGAAACACCATATATTTT. The whole variable domain, remainder taken from reference TRBV7-9 and TRBJ1-3, is DTGVSQNPRHKITKRGQNVTFRCDPISEHNRLYWYRQTLGQGPEFLTYFQNEAQLEKSRLLSDRFSAERPKGSFSTLEIQRTEQGDSAMYLCASSLVGGDGNTIYFGEGSWLTVV.

The V and J genes are TRBV3-1 (or the pseudogene TRBV3-2) and TRBJ1-3; the match to TRBD1 covers 7 bases. The CDR3 has 14 amino acids. CDR1 is LGHDT, CDR2 YNNKEL, per germline (reference sequence). V trimming: 7 bases; J trimming: 1 base; junction bases outside the gene matches: 4. CDR3 DNA sequence: TGTGCCAGCACGACAGGGTCATCTGGAAACACCATATATTTT. Translating gives CASTTGSSGNTIYF.

The rearrangement uses TRBV27 and TRBJ1-3; D is unresolved. V was trimmed by 6 bases and J by 2 bases, leaving 8 bases between them. This CDR3 is built from 13 residues. The germline V gene has CDR1 MNHEY and CDR2 SMNVEV (reference sequence). In DNA form, the CDR3 reads TGTGCCAGCAGCAAAGGAGCTGGAAACACCATATATTTT. Translation gives CASSKGAGNTIYF.

V is TRBV6-5 and J is TRBJ2-1; D is undetermined. This CDR3 is 12 amino acids long. CDR1 MNHEY and CDR2 SVGAGI come from the germline V gene. Trimming pared 6 bases from V and 5 bases from J, leaving 8 bases between. The CDR3 loop reads CASRLPDNEQFF. CDR3 in DNA: TGTGCCAGCAGATTGCCAGACAATGAGCAGTTCTTC.

The sample holds one count of this clone. V gene TRBV29-1 combines with J gene TRBJ2-7; D perhaps matches TRBD1 (5 bases). V was cut by 0 bases and J by 8 bases, with 11 bases left in between. The CDR3 consists of 12 residues. Germline CDR1 and CDR2: SQVTM and ANQGSEA. The CDR3 DNA reads TGCAGCGTTGAAGATCGGGCAGGGAAGCAGTACTTC. It is translated as CSVEDRAGKQYF.

The chain uses TRBV28 and TRBJ1-5; D ambiguous. This CDR3 has 15 residues. Trimming left V 4 bases short and J 5 bases short, with 15 bases between. Germline V gene sequence: CDR1 MDHEN, CDR2 SYDVKM. This chain's CDR3 is CASSSRWRNYQPQHF. CDR3 nucleotides: TGTGCCAGCAGTTCCCGGTGGAGAAACTATCAGCCCCAGCATTTT. The full variable domain, rest sourced from reference TRBV28 and TRBJ1-5, is DVKVTQSSRYLVKRTGEKVFLECVQDMDHENMFWYRQDPGLGLRLIYFSYDVKMKEKGDIPEGYSVSREKKERFSLILESASTNQTSMYLCASSSRWRNYQPQHFGDGTRLSIL.

The J gene is TRBJ1-3, the V gene TRBV15; TRBD1 aligns across 7 bases. V shed 0 bases, J shed 6 bases, and the junction held 5 bases outside the gene matches. CDR1 and CDR2 from the germline V gene are LNHNV and YYDKDF (reference sequence). The CDR3 is 15 residues long. CDR3 nucleotides: TGTGCCACCAGCAGAGAGGCAGGGGGTAAAAACACCATATATTTT. Translating gives CATSREAGGKNTIYF.

This clone was seen only a few times. This sequence joins TRBV6-5 and TRBJ2-5; 8 nucleotides agree with TRBD1. Germline CDR1 reads MNHEY; CDR2 reads SVGAGI. This CDR3 spans 13 amino acids. With V trimmed by 6 bases and J by 4 bases, 4 bases remained unmatched. The DNA of the CDR3 is TGTGCCAGCAGGAGACAGGGGCCAGAGACCCAGTACTTC. Its translation is CASRRQGPETQYF.

The V call is TRBV5-6, the J call TRBJ1-5; 9 bases agree with TRBD1. CDR3 length: 17 residues. Germline loops: CDR1 SGHDT, CDR2 YYEEEE. Trimming at V came to 3 bases and at J to 0 bases, leaving 7 bases not matched to a gene. The DNA of the CDR3 is TGTGCCAGCAGCTATTGGACAGGGGCTAATAGCAATCAGCCCCAGCATTTT. Encoded protein: CASSYWTGANSNQPQHF.

Only one count was recorded for this clone. The chain employs TRBV9 and TRBJ2-7; a possible D gene is TRBD2 (5 bases). The CDR3 loop spans 15 amino acids. V lost 1 base and J lost 3, with 14 bases in between. Germline-derived CDR1 and CDR2 are SGDLS and YYNGEE. The CDR3 here is CASSVHEGVSYEQYF. The CDR3 region has the DNA TGTGCCAGCAGCGTACACGAGGGAGTGAGCTACGAGCAGTACTTC.

CDR3 coding DNA: TGTGCCAGTAGGCCGACAGGGGCCAATGAGCAGTTCTTC. Translating gives CASRPTGANEQFF. The chain is built from TRBV19 and TRBJ2-1, with 8 nucleotides matching TRBD1. Germline CDR1 is LNHDA and CDR2 is SQIVND (reference sequence). The CDR3 contains 13 residues. With V trimmed by 6 bases and J by 6 bases, 4 bases remained unmatched. Full variable domain (remainder filled in from reference TRBV19 and TRBJ2-1): DGGITQSPKYLFRKEGQNVTLSCEQNLNHDAMYWYRQDPGQGLRLIYYSQIVNDFQKGDIAEGYSVSREKKESFPLTVTSAQKNPTAFYLCASRPTGANEQFFGPGTRLTVL.

The CDR3 protein is CASSLIGTGVDYGYTF. CDR3 bases: TGTGCCAGCAGTTTAATTGGGACAGGGGTTGACTATGGCTACACCTTC. The chain uses TRBV28 and TRBJ1-2; 10 bases fit TRBD1. The V and J ends lost 2 bases and 3 bases, in that order; junction bases with no gene match: 6. This CDR3 comprises 16 residues. The V gene's germline CDR1 is MDHEN and CDR2 SYDVKM.

With regard to this clone: Within the sample, other DNA sequences also encode this same CDR3. The V gene is TRBV7-2, the J gene TRBJ1-2; maybe TRBD1 (6 bases). This CDR3 has 13 residues. V was pared by 3 bases and J by 2 bases, with 7 bases between. Germline loops: CDR1 SGHTA, CDR2 FQGNSA. CDR3 nucleotides: TGTGCCAGCAGCTTGGACAGCAACTATGGCTACACCTTC. Translation: CASSLDSNYGYTF.

This rearrangement joins TRBV6-1 to TRBJ2-7; D is possibly TRBD1 (6 bases). V lost 3 bases to trimming and J lost 1 base, with 13 bases between them. The CDR3 has 15 residues. From germline, CDR1 is MNHNS and CDR2 SASEGT. CDR3 loop: CASSDVGAGSYEQYF. The CDR3 DNA reads as TGTGCCAGCAGTGATGTGGGGGCAGGTTCCTACGAGCAGTACTTC.

The rearrangement joins TRBV23-1 to TRBJ2-2; 15 positions agree with TRBD2. TRBV23-1 is given ORF status, its function remaining uncertain. The CDR3 covers 19 residues. Trimming removed 8 bases from V and 5 bases from J; junction bases left unmatched: 15. In DNA form, the CDR3 reads TGCGCCAGCGGGCGGACAAAGAACGGGACTAGCGGGAGGACCGGGGAGCTGTTTTTT. This sequence encodes CASGRTKNGTSGRTGELFF.

The chain combines TRBV5-1 with TRBJ2-3; 8 bases match TRBD1. CDR3 length: 16 residues. V lost 4 bases, J lost 4 bases, and 11 bases stayed unmatched. Germline V gives CDR1 SGHRS, CDR2 YFSETQ. CDR3 sequence: CASSPGQGFFADTQYF. The DNA of the CDR3 is TGCGCCAGCAGCCCCGGACAGGGCTTTTTTGCAGATACGCAGTATTTT. Full variable domain (rest looked up from reference TRBV5-1 and TRBJ2-3): KAGVTQTPRYLIKTRGQQVTLSCSPISGHRSVSWYQQTPGQGLQFLFEYFSETQRNKGNFPGRFSGRQFSNSRSEMNVSTLELGDSALYLCASSPGQGFFADTQYFGPGTRLTVL.

On this clone: The junction departs from germline at one end; a sequencing error may be responsible. The chain combines TRBV6-5 with TRBJ1-5, with D possibly matching TRBD1 (5 bases). CDR3 length: 12 amino acids. Germline CDR1 reads MNHEY; CDR2 reads SVGAGI. Here the CDR3 DNA reads TGTGCCTGCAGGGAGATGAATCAGCCCCAGCATTTT. It is translated as CACREMNQPQHF.

The chain has TRBV5-1 and TRBJ1-3, with D possibly being TRBD1 (6 bases). V was trimmed by 3 bases and J by 3 bases, leaving 19 bases between them. The germline gives CDR1 SGHRS, CDR2 YFSETQ. The length of the CDR3 is 17 residues. The CDR3 protein is CASSWQPQGEGGNTIYF. CDR3 in DNA: TGCGCCAGCAGCTGGCAACCACAGGGAGAAGGTGGAAACACCATATATTTT.

V gene TRBV5-1 combines with J gene TRBJ2-3; TRBD2 aligns across 9 bases. Trimming cost V 7 bases and J 4 bases; bases outside gene matches: 10. This CDR3 region has 15 residues. Germline-derived CDR1 and CDR2 are SGHRS and YFSETQ. The DNA for the CDR3 is TGCGCCAGCGGGCCCCTAGCGGGGAACGCAGATACGCAGTATTTT. Protein product: CASGPLAGNADTQYF.

The chain employs TRBV30 and TRBJ2-7; the D gene is possibly TRBD2 (6 bases). Trimming took 1 base from V and 3 from J, leaving 10 bases between them. The CDR3 runs 13 residues. Germline lookup yields CDR1 GTSNPN and CDR2 SVGIG (reference sequence). The CDR3 loop reads CAWSAAGNYEQYF. The CDR3 bases are TGTGCCTGGAGTGCAGCGGGCAACTACGAGCAGTACTTC.

V usage is TRBV28 and J usage is TRBJ1-1; 7 bases align to TRBD1. Germline CDR1 and CDR2: MDHEN and SYDVKM. Unmatched junction bases numbered 10, after V lost 8 bases and J lost 1 base. The CDR3 consists of 15 residues. The CDR3 sequence: CASRLTGAPNTEAFF. Here the CDR3 DNA reads TGTGCCAGCCGATTAACAGGGGCTCCGAACACTGAAGCTTTCTTT.

Concerning this clone itself: One junction end does not reproduce the germline sequence, and a read error may be involved. Other DNA sequences in this sample translate to the same CDR3. The rearrangement uses TRBV7-9 and TRBJ2-7; TRBD2 aligns across 12 bases. Per germline, CDR1 SEHNR and CDR2 FQNEAQ (reference sequence). This CDR3 has 14 residues. This CDR3 is CASSLAGGTYEQYF. CDR3 DNA sequence: TGTGCCAGCAGCCTAGCGGGAGGGACCTACGAGCAGTACTTC. The entire variable domain, with the rest obtained from reference TRBV7-9 and TRBJ2-7, is as follows: DTGVSQNPRHKITKRGQNVTFRCDPISEHNRLYWYRQTLGQGPEFLTYFQNEAQLEKSRLLSDRFSAERPKGSFSTLEIQRTEQGDSAMYLCASSLAGGTYEQYFGPGTRLTVT.

This chain connects TRBV29-1 to TRBJ2-7; 7 nucleotides agree with TRBD1. Looked up from germline, CDR1 is SQVTM and CDR2 is ANQGSEA. The CDR3 has 14 amino acids. The V and J ends lost 6 bases and 2 bases, in that order; junction bases with no gene match: 10. The CDR3 here is CSVADRSPAYEQYF. The CDR3 DNA reads as TGCAGCGTGGCGGACAGGTCTCCGGCCTACGAGCAGTACTTC.

The chain couples TRBV4-1 to TRBJ2-7; D is uncertain. Per the germline V gene, CDR1 is MGHRA and CDR2 is YSYEKL. The V end lost 0 bases, the J end lost 2 bases, and 23 bases lay between the germline ends. CDR3 length: 19 residues. CDR3 DNA: TGCGCCAGCAGCCAAGACTCCTGGTCAAGCGAATCTTCTCCCTACGAGCAGTACTTC. This translates into CASSQDSWSSESSPYEQYF.